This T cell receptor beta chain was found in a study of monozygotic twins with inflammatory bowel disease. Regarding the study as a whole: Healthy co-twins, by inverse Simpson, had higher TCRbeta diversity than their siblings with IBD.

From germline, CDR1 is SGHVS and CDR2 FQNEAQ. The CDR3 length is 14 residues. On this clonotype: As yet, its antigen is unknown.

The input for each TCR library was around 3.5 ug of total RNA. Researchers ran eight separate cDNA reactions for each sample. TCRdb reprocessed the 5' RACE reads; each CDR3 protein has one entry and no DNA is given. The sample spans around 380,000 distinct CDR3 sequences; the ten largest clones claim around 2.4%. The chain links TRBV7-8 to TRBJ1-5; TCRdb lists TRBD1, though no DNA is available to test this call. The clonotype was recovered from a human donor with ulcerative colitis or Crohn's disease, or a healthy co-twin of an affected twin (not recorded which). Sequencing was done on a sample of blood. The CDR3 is CASVLQGKDQPQHF.